Below, 12 T cell receptor beta chains from the same sample are listed, as sequenced in a study of blood T cell repertoires in COVID-19. Profiling relied on immunoSEQ multiplex PCR, and the TCRdb table lists in-frame clones only, not all of them. The sample contains 110,000 to 150,000 clones, roughly 80% of which appear only once. The sequenced material came from peripheral blood. The receptors shown here come from a woman aged 80 or older with acute or convalescent COVID-19.

The CDR3 protein is CASSSDSPGTGELFF. The DNA for the CDR3 is TGTGCCAGCAGCTCGGACAGCCCGGGCACCGGGGAGCTGTTTTTT. The rearrangement joins TRBV7-2 to TRBJ2-2; D might be TRBD1 (6 bases). The CDR3 extends over 15 amino acids. Deletions cut 4 bases from V and 4 bases from J, with 13 bases between. Germline V gives CDR1 SGHTA, CDR2 FQGNSA.

The genes are TRBV28 and TRBJ1-4; 8 bases map to TRBD1. V lost 6 bases and J lost 7; bases outside the gene matches: 10. The CDR3 totals 15 residues. Germline CDR1 is MDHEN and CDR2 is SYDVKM. CDR3 loop: CASRTVPGGVEKLFF. In DNA form, the CDR3 reads TGTGCCAGCAGAACCGTCCCAGGGGGCGTTGAAAAACTGTTTTTT. The whole variable domain, filled in from reference TRBV28 and TRBJ1-4, reads DVKVTQSSRYLVKRTGEKVFLECVQDMDHENMFWYRQDPGLGLRLIYFSYDVKMKEKGDIPEGYSVSREKKERFSLILESASTNQTSMYLCASRTVPGGVEKLFFGSGTQLSVL.

The rearrangement uses TRBV10-1 and TRBJ1-5; TRBD1 matches at 7 bases. The CDR3 has 14 residues. Looked up from germline, CDR1 is WNHNN and CDR2 is SYGVQD (reference sequence). Trimming at V came to 7 bases and at J to 6 bases, leaving 9 bases not matched to a gene. CDR3 in DNA: TGCGCCAGCACCGAACAGGGGTCCCTTCAGCCCCAGCATTTT. It is translated as CASTEQGSLQPQHF.

In its sample, this clone was seen once. V is TRBV7-2 and J is TRBJ2-1, with D possibly matching TRBD2 (7 bases). CDR1 is SGHTA and CDR2 is FQGNSA in the germline V gene. The germline V and J ends were trimmed by 5 bases and 2 bases, with 13 bases remaining between them. This CDR3 is built from 15 residues. The CDR3 nucleotides read TGTGCCAGCAGCCTCGCGGGGGCTACCTACAATGAGCAGTTCTTC. Its protein product is CASSLAGATYNEQFF.

This chain uses TRBV5-1 with TRBJ2-5; 9 nucleotides line up with TRBD1. The CDR3 sequence is 14 residues long. In germline, CDR1 is SGHRS, CDR2 YFSETQ. The V and J ends lost 0 bases and 5 bases, in that order; junction bases with no gene match: 2. Here the CDR3 DNA reads TGCGCCAGCAGCTTGGCAGGACAGGGGGAGACCCAGTACTTC. Protein: CASSLAGQGETQYF. Full variable domain (remainder filled in from reference TRBV5-1 and TRBJ2-5): KAGVTQTPRYLIKTRGQQVTLSCSPISGHRSVSWYQQTPGQGLQFLFEYFSETQRNKGNFPGRFSGRQFSNSRSEMNVSTLELGDSALYLCASSLAGQGETQYFGPGTRLLVL.

This sequence joins TRBV27 and TRBJ1-1, with unresolved D. Trimming pared 4 bases from V and 6 bases from J, leaving 12 bases between. In germline, CDR1 is MNHEY, CDR2 SMNVEV (reference sequence). The CDR3 consists of 13 residues. This chain's CDR3 is CASSSLDSAEAFF. The CDR3 region has the DNA TGTGCCAGCAGTTCCCTCGATAGTGCTGAAGCTTTCTTT.

The chain joins TRBV19 to TRBJ1-1; 10 bases map to TRBD1. V lost 6 bases to trimming and J lost 3 bases; unmatched junction nucleotides: 4. CDR1 and CDR2 (germline): LNHDA, SQIVND (reference sequence). The CDR3 length is 14 residues. DNA of the CDR3: TGTGCCAGTAGGACAGGGGGCAGAGACACTGAAGCTTTCTTT. Encoded protein: CASRTGGRDTEAFF.

The chain recombines TRBV6-5 with TRBJ2-7; perhaps TRBD2 as D (6 bases). Per the germline V gene, CDR1 is MNHEY and CDR2 is SVGAGI. The CDR3 sequence is 14 residues long. V was clipped by 7 bases and J by 0 bases, with 13 bases between them. CDR3 nucleotides: TGTGCCAGCAATCGACTAGTCGACTCCTACGAGCAGTACTTC. Protein: CASNRLVDSYEQYF.

The CDR3 DNA follows: TGTGCCACGGGGGACGTAGCGGGAGGAGCGGATACGCAGTATTTT. This codes for CATGDVAGGADTQYF. This chain links TRBV24-1 with TRBJ2-3; 10 nucleotides align to TRBD2. CDR1 KGHDR and CDR2 SFDVKD come from the germline V gene. This CDR3 region has 15 residues. V lost 10 bases to trimming and J lost 6 bases; unmatched junction nucleotides: 12.

The chain recombines TRBV6-5 with TRBJ2-6; D gene uncertain. The CDR3 covers 16 residues. The V end lost 0 bases, the J end lost 0 bases, and 6 bases lay between the germline ends. Germline CDR1 reads MNHEY; CDR2 reads SVGAGI. This chain's CDR3 is CASSYSRSSGANVLTF. The CDR3, as DNA: TGTGCCAGCAGTTACTCGAGGAGCTCTGGGGCCAACGTCCTGACTTTC.

This rearrangement joins TRBV30 to TRBJ2-7; 7 bases map to TRBD2. CDR1 GTSNPN and CDR2 SVGIG come from the germline V gene (reference sequence). Germline trimming cut 3 bases from V and 11 bases from J; bases unmatched to any gene: 7. The length of the CDR3 is 11 residues. The CDR3 sequence: CAWSAGGKEYF. The CDR3 DNA reads as TGTGCCTGGAGCGCCGGGGGGAAGGAGTACTTC.

The V call is TRBV6-5, the J call TRBJ1-1; D call uncertain. Germline CDR1 reads MNHEY; CDR2 reads SVGAGI. The V gene lost 5 bases and the J gene lost 8 bases, with 12 bases spanning the gap. The CDR3 totals 12 residues. The CDR3 sequence: CASSPRGPEAFF. The CDR3 DNA is TGTGCCAGCAGTCCTCGCGGGCCCGAAGCTTTCTTT.